The 21 T cell receptor beta chains presented below share a single source sample, sequenced in a study of shared clonotypes between healthy human individuals. Naive-designated CD8 cells lacked CD45RO, were positively enriched for CCR7, and omitted terminally differentiated effector memory CD45RA+ cells. The repertoire was sequenced with immunoSEQ multiplex PCR; TCRdb's copy has only in-frame clones and lacks some. The table lists about 2 million clones, just under 95% of them singletons. The source material was naive CD8+ T cells sorted from blood. Every receptor here comes from a man aged 18 to 35 in good health.

For this clone: The sample has other DNA sequences that encode this CDR3 too. This chain joins TRBV5-6 and TRBJ1-5; 7 positions agree with TRBD1. Germline V lookup: CDR1 SGHDT, CDR2 YYEEEE. The V segment lost 2 bases and the J segment 6 bases; nucleotides outside the gene matches: 5. The CDR3 loop spans 14 amino acids. CDR3 protein: CASSLLAGGQPQHF. CDR3 in DNA: TGTGCCAGCAGCTTACTTGCAGGGGGTCAGCCCCAGCATTTT.

This chain links TRBV6-6 with TRBJ2-2; D perhaps matches TRBD1 (5 bases). Trimming stripped 2 bases from V and 0 bases from J, with 10 bases between. Germline V CDR1 and CDR2: MNHNY, SVGAGI (reference sequence). The CDR3 covers 16 residues. The CDR3 region has the DNA TGTGCCAGCAGTTACACATGGACACCGAACACCGGGGAGCTGTTTTTT. Translated, it gives CASSYTWTPNTGELFF.

This chain links TRBV4-3 with TRBJ1-1; 8 nucleotides line up with TRBD1. Germline trimming cut 3 bases from V and 4 bases from J; bases unmatched to any gene: 4. Looked up from germline, CDR1 is LGHNA and CDR2 is YSLEER. CDR3 length: 14 amino acids. The CDR3 spells CASSQTGEITEAFF. The CDR3 DNA sequence: TGCGCCAGCAGCCAGACAGGGGAGATCACTGAAGCTTTCTTT.

The sample holds one count of this clone. V gene TRBV28 combines with J gene TRBJ1-2, with 7 bases identical to TRBD1. This CDR3 has 16 amino acids. Unmatched junction bases numbered 12, after V lost 8 bases and J lost 0 bases. CDR1 and CDR2 from the germline V gene are MDHEN and SYDVKM. CDR3 coding DNA: TGTGCCAGCCTACCGGGACAGATAATCCCTAACTATGGCTACACCTTC. Residues: CASLPGQIIPNYGYTF.

The count of this clone is one. The gene calls are TRBV27 and TRBJ2-3; TRBD2 might be the D (5 bases). CDR3 length: 17 residues. CDR1 MNHEY and CDR2 SMNVEV come from the germline V gene (reference sequence). V was pared by 4 bases and J by 4 bases, with 21 bases between. CDR3 amino acids: CASSWNSVEIRADTQYF. The CDR3 region has the DNA TGTGCCAGCAGTTGGAATAGCGTCGAAATAAGGGCAGATACGCAGTATTTT.

This sequence joins TRBV5-8 and TRBJ1-4; maybe TRBD1 (5 bases). V shed 0 bases and J shed 7 bases, with 13 bases lying between them. The CDR3 loop spans 15 amino acids. Germline assignment: CDR1 SGHTS and CDR2 YDEGEE. CDR3 amino acids: CASSLEGDAFEKLFF. The CDR3 bases are TGTGCCAGCAGCTTGGAAGGGGACGCGTTTGAAAAACTGTTTTTT.

This rearrangement joins TRBV6-1 to TRBJ1-1; the match to TRBD1 covers 9 bases. The germline V gene encodes CDR1 MNHNS and CDR2 SASEGT. The V and J ends lost 6 bases and 1 base, in that order; junction bases with no gene match: 6. This CDR3 comprises 15 residues. The CDR3 here is CASRRLTGGNTEAFF. CDR3 DNA: TGTGCCAGCAGAAGACTGACAGGGGGGAACACTGAAGCTTTCTTT.

CDR3 in amino acids: CASRLTGGNDEQYF. In nucleotides, the CDR3 is TGCGCCAGCAGGCTGACAGGGGGGAACGACGAGCAGTACTTC. The chain couples TRBV4-1 to TRBJ2-7, with 9 bases that match TRBD1. Trimming removed 6 bases from V and 5 bases from J; junction bases left unmatched: 8. The germline V gene encodes CDR1 MGHRA and CDR2 YSYEKL. This CDR3 is 14 amino acids long.

The chain couples TRBV7-8 to TRBJ2-7; 12 nucleotides align to TRBD2. The germline CDR1 and CDR2 sequences are SGHVS and FQNEAQ. Trimming at V came to 0 bases and at J to 2 bases, leaving 5 bases not matched to a gene. The CDR3 loop spans 17 amino acids. The CDR3 DNA sequence: TGTGCCAGCAGCTTAGCAAGGACTAGCGGGGTAGCCTACGAGCAGTACTTC. Translation gives CASSLARTSGVAYEQYF.

The genes are TRBV7-8 and TRBJ2-7; no firm D call. Per germline, CDR1 SGHVS and CDR2 FQNEAQ. The V end was cut by 2 bases, the J end by 6 bases, with 8 bases between. CDR3 length equals 12 residues. CDR3 residues: CASSLITVEQYF. As DNA, the CDR3 is TGTGCCAGCAGCTTAATAACAGTCGAGCAGTACTTC.

The V and J genes are TRBV4-3 and TRBJ2-7, with a possible D match to TRBD1 (6 bases). The CDR3 is made up of 17 amino acids. The V end lost 0 bases, the J end lost 0 bases, and 15 bases lay between the germline ends. The germline V gene has CDR1 LGHNA and CDR2 YSLEER. CDR3 sequence reads: CASSQDLWTASSYEQYF. CDR3 DNA sequence: TGCGCCAGCAGCCAAGATCTTTGGACAGCTAGCTCCTACGAGCAGTACTTC.

The chain combines TRBV11-2 with TRBJ1-2; D is unresolved. CDR3 length equals 15 residues. Between the trimmed V and J ends, which lost 1 base and 6 bases, there was a span of 15 bases. Germline CDR1 is SGHAT and CDR2 is FQNNGV. This CDR3 is CASSLAGWLADGYTF. The CDR3 region has the DNA TGTGCCAGCAGCTTAGCTGGGTGGTTGGCGGATGGCTACACCTTC.

This clone was found once. The chain uses TRBV4-1 and TRBJ2-7; D perhaps matches TRBD2 (5 bases). The ends were cut back, 0 bases at V and 2 bases at J, with 11 bases in the middle. Germline V lookup: CDR1 MGHRA, CDR2 YSYEKL. This CDR3 is 15 amino acids long. The CDR3 DNA is TGCGCCAGCAGCCAAGAGGGGAGCCCAGCCTACGAGCAGTACTTC. Its protein is CASSQEGSPAYEQYF.

This sequence joins TRBV30 and TRBJ2-7, with D possibly TRBD2 on 5 matching bases. This CDR3 is 13 amino acids long. Trimming left V 2 bases short and J 5 bases short, with 13 bases between. Germline CDR1 GTSNPN, CDR2 SVGIG (reference sequence). This CDR3 is CAWSPPGIDEQYF. The CDR3 coding sequence is TGTGCCTGGAGTCCCCCGGGAATTGACGAGCAGTACTTC.

The chain couples TRBV27 to TRBJ2-1, with D possibly called TRBD1 or TRBD2 (5 bases each). CDR1 is MNHEY, CDR2 SMNVEV, per germline (reference sequence). This CDR3 spans 15 amino acids. The V end lost 2 bases, the J end lost 6 bases, and 14 bases lay between the germline ends. CDR3 loop: CASSLGQGGGNEQFF. CDR3 nucleotides: TGTGCCAGCAGTTTAGGGCAGGGCGGAGGCAATGAGCAGTTCTTC.

The CDR3 nucleotides are TGTGCCAGCAGCTTCGGGGGTAACTATGGCTACACCTTC. It encodes CASSFGGNYGYTF. The chain employs TRBV13 and TRBJ1-2; D might be TRBD1 (5 bases). V was cut by 3 bases and J by 1 base, with 6 bases left in between. The germline gives CDR1 PRHDT, CDR2 FYEKMQ (reference sequence). The CDR3 contains 13 residues.

The J gene is TRBJ2-1, the V gene TRBV13, with D uncertain. Per the germline V gene, CDR1 is PRHDT and CDR2 is FYEKMQ (reference sequence). This CDR3 region has 12 residues. V was trimmed by 5 bases and J by 5 bases, leaving 7 bases between them. The chain's CDR3 is CASSTAHNEQFF. CDR3 sequence (DNA): TGTGCCAGCAGCACGGCGCACAATGAGCAGTTCTTC.

The chain uses TRBV19 and TRBJ1-1; D might be TRBD1 (5 bases). V gave up 0 bases and J gave up 5 bases, with 10 bases separating them. CDR3 length equals 14 residues. Germline CDR1 and CDR2: LNHDA and SQIVND (reference sequence). DNA for the CDR3: TGTGCCAGTAGTATAGATTTGTGGGGGACTGAAGCTTTCTTT. Protein product: CASSIDLWGTEAFF. The full variable domain, rest sourced from reference TRBV19 and TRBJ1-1, is DGGITQSPKYLFRKEGQNVTLSCEQNLNHDAMYWYRQDPGQGLRLIYYSQIVNDFQKGDIAEGYSVSREKKESFPLTVTSAQKNPTAFYLCASSIDLWGTEAFFGQGTRLTVV.

As to this clone: At the DNA level, this CDR3 is encoded by other sequences in the same sample as well. The chain joins TRBV7-9 to TRBJ1-2; D gene ambiguous. CDR1 and CDR2 from the germline V gene are SEHNR and FQNEAQ (reference sequence). V lost 4 bases to trimming and J lost 8 bases, with 5 bases between them. The CDR3 consists of 10 residues. CDR3 in DNA: TGTGCCAGCAGCTCCGACGGCTACACCTTC. It specifies CASSSDGYTF.

The chain employs TRBV7-9 and TRBJ2-3; 10 nucleotides line up with TRBD1. In germline, CDR1 is SEHNR, CDR2 FQNEAQ (reference sequence). This CDR3 contains 17 residues. V lost 4 bases, J lost 7 bases, and 14 bases stayed unmatched. DNA for the CDR3: TGTGCCAGCAGCTGGAGTCCGGGACAGGGGTACTGGAATACGCAGTATTTT. As protein: CASSWSPGQGYWNTQYF.

The rearrangement links TRBV6-6 to TRBJ1-1; D remains unclear. CDR1 is MNHNY and CDR2 is SVGAGI in the germline V gene (reference sequence). V was trimmed by 7 bases and J by 7 bases, leaving 10 bases between them. The CDR3 sequence is 11 residues long. The CDR3: CASTLGYEAFF. DNA of the CDR3: TGTGCCAGCACTCTGGGCTATGAAGCTTTCTTT.